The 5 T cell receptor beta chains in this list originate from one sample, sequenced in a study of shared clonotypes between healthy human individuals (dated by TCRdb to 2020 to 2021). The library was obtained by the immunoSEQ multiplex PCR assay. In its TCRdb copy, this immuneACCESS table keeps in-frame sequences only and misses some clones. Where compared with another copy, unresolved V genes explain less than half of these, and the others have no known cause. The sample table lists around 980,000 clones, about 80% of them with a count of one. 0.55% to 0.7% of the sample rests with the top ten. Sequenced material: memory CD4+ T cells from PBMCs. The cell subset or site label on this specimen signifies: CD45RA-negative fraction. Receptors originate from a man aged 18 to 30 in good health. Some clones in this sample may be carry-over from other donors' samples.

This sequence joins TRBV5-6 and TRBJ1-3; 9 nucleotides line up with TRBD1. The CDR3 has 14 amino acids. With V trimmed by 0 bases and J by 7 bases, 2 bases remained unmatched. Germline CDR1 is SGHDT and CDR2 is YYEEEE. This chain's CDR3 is CASSLDRGRNTIYF. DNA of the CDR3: TGTGCCAGCAGCTTGGACAGGGGGCGGAACACCATATATTTT.

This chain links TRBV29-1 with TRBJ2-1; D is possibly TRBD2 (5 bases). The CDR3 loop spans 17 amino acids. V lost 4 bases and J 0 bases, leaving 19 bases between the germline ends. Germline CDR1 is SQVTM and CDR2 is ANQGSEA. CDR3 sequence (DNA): TGCAGCGTTGGTGGACTGGGGAGACGAAGCTCCTACAATGAGCAGTTCTTC. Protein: CSVGGLGRRSSYNEQFF.

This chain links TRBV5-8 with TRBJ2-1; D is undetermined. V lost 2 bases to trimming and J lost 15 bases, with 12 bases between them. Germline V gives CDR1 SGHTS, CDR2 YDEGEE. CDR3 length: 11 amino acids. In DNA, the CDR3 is TGTGCCAGCAGCTTACCGGGCCTCGGGTTCTTC. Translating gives CASSLPGLGFF. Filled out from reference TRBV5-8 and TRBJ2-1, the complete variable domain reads EAGVTQSPTHLIKTRGQQATLRCSPISGHTSVYWYQQALGLGLQFLLWYDEGEERNRGNFPPRFSGRQFPNYSSELNVNALELEDSALYLCASSLPGLGFFGPGTRLTVL.

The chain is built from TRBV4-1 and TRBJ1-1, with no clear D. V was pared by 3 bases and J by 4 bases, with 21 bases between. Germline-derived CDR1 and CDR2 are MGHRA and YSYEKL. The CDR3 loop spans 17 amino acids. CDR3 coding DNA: TGCGCCAGCAGCCAGCGTGATCGAGGAGAGTGGGGCACTGAAGCTTTCTTT. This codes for CASSQRDRGEWGTEAFF.

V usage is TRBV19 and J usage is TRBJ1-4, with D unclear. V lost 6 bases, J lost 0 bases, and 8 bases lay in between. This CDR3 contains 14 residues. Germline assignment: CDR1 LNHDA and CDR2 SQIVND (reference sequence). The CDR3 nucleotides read TGTGCCAGTAGCTCGACAACAACTAATGAAAAACTGTTTTTT. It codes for CASSSTTTNEKLFF.